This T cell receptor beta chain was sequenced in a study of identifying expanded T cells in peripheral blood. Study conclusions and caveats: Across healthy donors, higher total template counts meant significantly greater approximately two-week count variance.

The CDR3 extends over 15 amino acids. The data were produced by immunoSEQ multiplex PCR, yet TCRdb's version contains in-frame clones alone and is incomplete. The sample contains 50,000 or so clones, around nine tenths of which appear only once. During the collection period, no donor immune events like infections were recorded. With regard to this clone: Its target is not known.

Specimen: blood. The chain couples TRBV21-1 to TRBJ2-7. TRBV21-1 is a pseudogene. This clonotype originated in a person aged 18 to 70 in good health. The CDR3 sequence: CASSKGRGDEYEQYF. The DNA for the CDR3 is TGTGCCAGCAGCAAAGGGAGGGGGGACGAATACGAGCAGTACTTC.